The source of this TCR beta chain is a study of cytomegalovirus exposure and HLA in healthy donors. For the study at large: Prior work identified around 100 million unique TCR beta sequences in approximately 200 million T cells.

Trimming shortened V by 2 bases and J by 5 bases, and 12 bases separated the two germline ends. CDR1 is SGHTA, CDR2 FQGNSA, per germline. The CDR3 contains 14 residues. The PCR was carried out with 60 Vbeta primers and 13 Jbeta primers. Data came from immunoSEQ multiplex PCR; TCRdb stores just in-frame clones and leaves some out. The table shows 150,000 to 200,000 clones, with about 72% occurring only once. The rearrangement links TRBV7-2 to TRBJ1-1; maybe TRBD1 (6 bases). The sample consisted of PBMCs. The TCR sequence derives from a human donor in good health. The CDR3 DNA follows: TGTGCCAGCAGCTTAAGGGGACACCCAACTGAAGCTTTCTTT. This codes for CASSLRGHPTEAFF.